Included here is one T cell receptor (beta chain) sequence, with context. The antigen is unknown. This record belongs to a study of T cells in Graves' hyperthyroidism and ophthalmopathy. The germline gives CDR1 LNHNV, CDR2 YYDKDF (reference sequence). This CDR3 region has 13 residues. The V gene lost 4 bases and the J gene lost 7 bases, with 8 bases spanning the gap. The study, taken as a whole, reports: A model built on 13 V-J features separated ophthalmopathy from stable hyperthyroidism. The model foresaw ophthalmopathy a median roughly 6 months prior to onset.

For the diagnoses, clinical symptoms, serum thyroxine and TRAb, thyroid ultrasound and orbital computed tomography were used. Amplified TCR beta CDR3 regions derived from RNA transcripts. A set of HTBI primers served as the primers for a first-round RT-PCR of the TCR CDR3. Each CDR3 protein is one row after TCRdb ran MiXCR on the multiplex PCR reads. This sample carries 340,000 or so distinct CDR3 sequences, around 23% of them seen once, and the ten largest clones take over 45%. This clonotype originated in a woman aged 45 to 65 with Graves' hyperthyroidism. This rearrangement joins TRBV15 to TRBJ1-6; weak D call: TRBD1 (6 bases). The specimen was blood. CDR3 in DNA: TGTGCCACCAGCAACACAGGGAATTCACCCCTCCACTTT. It translates to CATSNTGNSPLHF.